This TCR beta chain was recovered during a study of blood T cell repertoires in COVID-19. Germline V gene lookup returns CDR1 LNHDA and CDR2 SQIVND (reference sequence). V lost 11 bases and J lost 2, with 18 bases in between. This CDR3 contains 15 residues. Generated by immunoSEQ multiplex PCR, the TCRdb table keeps only in-frame clones and is missing some. The sample carries fewer than 50,000 clones, 75% to 85% recorded once. The receptor was isolated from a man older than 75 with acute or convalescent COVID-19. Material for sequencing was peripheral blood. The chain recombines TRBV19 with TRBJ2-2; D may be TRBD1 (6 bases). The CDR3: CASKKTGTNTGELFF. The CDR3 DNA is TGTGCCTCCAAAAAGACAGGTACCAACACCGGGGAGCTGTTTTTT.